This T cell receptor (beta chain) emerged from a study of shared clonotypes between healthy human individuals. The CDR3 has 15 residues. CDR1 SSHAT and CDR2 FNYEAQ come from the germline V gene (reference sequence). Splitting of each subset's genomic DNA was done evenly across several immunoSEQ plates. Method: immunoSEQ multiplex PCR; TCRdb's copy keeps in-frame clones and lacks some. The sample includes about 490,000 clones, approximately 80% of them seen just once. Sequencing used PBMCs. The J gene is TRBJ2-5, the V gene TRBV7-7; TRBD2 matches 14 bases. The source of this sequence is a woman between 35 and 50 years old in good health. Some clones in this sample may be carry-over from other donors' samples. CDR3 in DNA: TGTGCTACCGGGACTAGCGGGAGTGAACAAGAGACCCAGTACTTC. This sequence encodes CATGTSGSEQETQYF.